These 3 T cell receptor beta chains came from one sample sequenced in a study of cytomegalovirus exposure and HLA in healthy donors. The table came from immunoSEQ multiplex PCR; TCRdb's copy has only in-frame clones and leaves some out. The repertoire has 170,000 or so clones, 85% of them found once; the top ten carry roughly 15%. The sequenced material came from PBMCs. The receptors here all came from a man aged 18 to 30 in good health and CMV-seropositive.

The chain employs TRBV5-1 and TRBJ2-1; 8 positions match TRBD2. V dropped 9 bases and J dropped 3; count of bases not matched to a gene: 11. The CDR3 length is 15 residues. Germline assignment: CDR1 SGHRS and CDR2 YFSETQ. The CDR3: CATRPGGDYYNEQFF. The CDR3 DNA reads as TGCGCCACGCGGCCGGGGGGGGACTACTACAATGAGCAGTTCTTC.

The rearrangement joins TRBV5-1 to TRBJ2-1; D perhaps matches TRBD1 (7 bases). Germline V gives CDR1 SGHRS, CDR2 YFSETQ. Trimming pared 4 bases from V and 8 bases from J, leaving 16 bases between. The CDR3 is 14 residues long. CDR3 DNA: TGCGCCAGCAGCCCGGCCCTCAGGGGGGATGAGCAGTTCTTC. The encoded protein is CASSPALRGDEQFF.

This chain links TRBV28 with TRBJ2-7, with a tentative D call TRBD2 (5 bases). CDR1 MDHEN and CDR2 SYDVKM come from the germline V gene. Trimming removed 5 bases at V and 2 bases at J, with 10 bases between. The CDR3 extends over 13 amino acids. CDR3 protein: CASSDGLPYEQYF. The CDR3 DNA reads TGTGCCAGCAGTGATGGACTGCCCTACGAGCAGTACTTC.